Below, one T cell receptor (beta chain) is given with its context. The data originate from a study of control samples from healthy donors and cancer patients. V lost 4 bases and J lost 0, with 13 bases in between. This CDR3 contains 16 residues. The germline gives CDR1 SNHLY, CDR2 FYNNEI. Repertoires were generated with immunoSEQ multiplex PCR, while TCRdb's copy carries only in-frame clones and drops some. The sample records 170,000 or so clones, over 80% being singletons. This chain connects TRBV2 to TRBJ1-3; a possible D gene is TRBD1 (5 bases). The sequenced sample was blood. The receptor comes from a man aged 18 to 30 in good health. This CDR3 is CASSGQISSSGNTIYF. The CDR3 region has the DNA TGTGCCAGCAGTGGACAGATTTCGAGCTCTGGAAACACCATATATTTT.